The rows below give T cell receptor beta chains drawn from one sample of a study of control samples from healthy donors and cancer patients. Here immunoSEQ multiplex PCR was the method, and the copy in TCRdb shows in-frame clones only, minus some. The data hold just under 75,000 clones, with roughly 90% observed a single time. Sequencing was performed on blood. The receptor source for this set is a woman in her 50s in good health. Both conserved end residues are part of each CDR3. D genes are given only for firm matches. Part of the rows lack a size; the others show once, few, many or a class for expanded clones.

>TRBJ2-6|-|TRBV6-4|-
CASKPTALSSGANVLTF
TGTGCCAGCAAACCCACAGCGCTCAGCTCTGGGGCCAACGTCCTGACTTTC
>TRBJ2-1|-|TRBV6-5|-
CASTRSSYNEQFF
TGTGCCAGCACCCGGAGCTCCTACAATGAGCAGTTCTTC
>TRBJ1-2|-|TRBV28|-
CASSLFGQGYGYTF
TGTGCCAGCAGTTTATTCGGGCAGGGCTATGGCTACACCTTC
>TRBJ2-4|-|TRBV6-5|-
CASSVGTAKNIQYF
TGTGCCAGCAGCGTGGGGACAGCCAAAAACATTCAGTACTTC
>TRBJ2-5|-|TRBV6-6|-
CASNHWGSDGETQYF
TGTGCCAGCAACCACTGGGGTAGCGACGGAGAGACCCAGTACTTC
>TRBJ2-7|-|TRBV15|-
CATSRGRTEQYF
TGTGCCACCAGCAGAGGTAGGACAGAGCAGTACTTC
>TRBJ2-7|few|TRBV28|-
CASSRGNTYEQYF
TGTGCCAGCAGTCGCGGGAACACCTACGAGCAGTACTTC
>TRBJ2-3|few|TRBV29-1|TRBD2
CSGLAGVPDTQYF
TGCAGCGGTCTAGCGGGAGTACCAGATACGCAGTATTTT
>TRBJ2-3|-|TRBV6-1|TRBD2
CASSEGLAGTDTQYF
TGTGCCAGCAGTGAAGGGCTAGCGGGCACAGATACGCAGTATTTT
>TRBJ1-4|-|TRBV5-4|-
CASSLDEKLFF
TGTGCCAGCAGCTTGGATGAAAAACTGTTTTTT
>TRBJ1-1|once|TRBV28|-
CASTEPTRGTEAFF
TGTGCCAGCACTGAACCAACGAGGGGCACTGAAGCTTTCTTT
>TRBJ1-4|-|TRBV7-9|-
CASSLVHLGGTNEKLFF
TGTGCCAGCAGCTTAGTGCACCTAGGAGGCACTAATGAAAAACTGTTTTTT
>TRBJ2-1|-|TRBV6-1|TRBD2
CASSEMTSGTNEQFF
TGTGCCAGCAGTGAAATGACTAGCGGGACCAATGAGCAGTTCTTC
>TRBJ1-3|-|TRBV18|TRBD1
CASSPKAITGESIGNTIYF
TGTGCCAGCTCACCTAAGGCAATTACAGGGGAATCAATTGGAAACACCATATATTTT
>TRBJ2-1|once|TRBV14|TRBD1
CASSLGTGGRNEQFF
TGTGCCAGCAGCCTCGGGACAGGGGGACGCAATGAGCAGTTCTTC
>TRBJ2-3|-|TRBV28|TRBD2
CASSLFASGGHRGQYF
TGTGCCAGCAGTTTATTCGCTAGCGGGGGTCACAGGGGGCAGTATTTT
>TRBJ1-1|-|TRBV5-1|-
CASSLRSRTVGGFEAFF
TGCGCCAGCAGCTTGCGCTCTCGTACAGTTGGGGGTTTTGAAGCTTTCTTT
>TRBJ1-1|-|TRBV4-1|-
CASSQDTGVGTEAFF
TGCGCCAGCAGCCAAGATACGGGGGTGGGGACTGAAGCTTTCTTT
>TRBJ1-1|-|TRBV5-5|TRBD1
CASSLESGQAVAFF
TGTGCCAGCAGCTTGGAGTCGGGACAGGCGGTAGCTTTCTTT
>TRBJ1-1|-|TRBV21-1|-
CASSKTWDRENTEAFF
TGTGCCAGCAGCAAAACTTGGGACAGGGAGAACACTGAAGCTTTCTTT
>TRBJ2-7|-|TRBV18|TRBD1
CASSQGGQGVWEQYF
TGTGCCAGCTCTCAGGGGGGACAGGGTGTTTGGGAGCAGTACTTC
>TRBJ2-1|-|TRBV19|-
CASIPGAGYNEQFF
TGTGCCAGTATCCCGGGAGCCGGTTACAATGAGCAGTTCTTC
>TRBJ1-3|-|TRBV28|-
CASMDSGNTIYF
TGTGCCAGCATGGATTCTGGAAACACCATATATTTT
>TRBJ2-1|few|TRBV9|TRBD2
CASSVVSAGDPYNEQFF
TGTGCCAGCAGCGTAGTCTCTGCGGGAGACCCCTACAATGAGCAGTTCTTC